What follows are 30 T cell receptor beta chains derived from one specimen sequenced in a study of tumor-infiltrating lymphocytes in primary liver carcinoma. Priming with a constant-region primer yielded TCR beta cDNA from around 0.45 ug total RNA. Three-round nested multiplex PCR performed with slightly modified ARM-PCR produced the TCR beta libraries. TRBV1-TRBV30 forward primers paired with a C-beta reverse primer were used in the first two PCR rounds, which ran 9 to 10 cycles each. TCRdb recomputed calls from the multiplex PCR reads with MiXCR, one row per CDR3 protein. This sample has roughly 200,000 distinct CDR3 sequences, with around four fifths found just once. Investigators took RNA and DNA out together from 20-30 mg of unsorted bulk tissue. The sample taken for sequencing was tumor tissue from primary liver carcinoma. These receptors were taken from a man aged 35 to 55 with primary liver carcinoma and hepatitis B virus infection.

As regards this clonotype: At one of its ends the junction is not consistent with the germline gene, which may arise from a read error. The chain recombines TRBV6-2 or TRBV6-3 with TRBJ1-5, with 8 bases matching TRBD1. CDR1 is MNHEY, CDR2 SVGEGT, per germline. The CDR3 runs 12 residues. DNA for the CDR3: TGTGCCAACTCACAGGACAGGGATCAGCCAGCATTT. It encodes CANSQDRDQPAF.

This clonotype was seen only once. The V and J genes are TRBV11-2 and TRBJ1-2; D is perhaps TRBD1 (5 bases). CDR1 and CDR2 from the germline V gene are SGHAT and FQNNGV. The CDR3 has 15 amino acids. The CDR3, as DNA: TGTGATAGCAGCACGTCGGCAGGGTTGATCCCTGTCTACACCTTC. Translating it yields CDSSTSAGLIPVYTF.

As for this clonotype: A much larger clonotype is one base distant, so this may be a read error. The chain recombines TRBV28 with TRBJ2-7; a weak D match, TRBD2 (5 bases). Germline V gene lookup returns CDR1 MDHEN and CDR2 SYDVKM. The ends were cut back, 6 bases at V and 3 bases at J, with 15 bases in the middle. There are 14 residues in the CDR3. The CDR3 region is CASSPALGNYEQYF. The DNA of the CDR3 is TGTGCCAGCAGCCCCGCACTAGGAAACTACGAGCAGTACTTC. Supplemented by reference TRBV28 and TRBJ2-7, the full variable domain reads DVKVTQSSRYLVKRTGEKVFLECVQDMDHENMFWYRQDPGLGLRLIYFSYDVKMKEKGDIPEGYSVSREKKERFSLILESASTNQTSMYLCASSPALGNYEQYFGPGTRLTVT.

On this clonotype: One base away lies a much larger clone, so this may be a sequencing read error. This CDR3 fails to terminate in the conserved phenylalanine or tryptophan, so it likely reflects a read error. The chain has TRBV28 and TRBJ2-1; 12 positions match TRBD2. The CDR3 totals 14 residues. CDR1 is MDHEN and CDR2 is SYDVKM in the germline V gene. Trimming took 8 bases from V and 5 from J; bases not matched to a gene: 4. The CDR3 here is CASGTSGPNNEQFL. In DNA form, the CDR3 reads TGTGCCAGCGGGACTAGCGGGCCTAACAATGAGCAGTTCCTC.

As regards this clonotype: The junction departs from the called germline gene at one end, perhaps through a read error. V gene TRBV5-1 combines with J gene TRBJ1-1; a weak D match, TRBD1 (5 bases). The CDR3 covers 13 residues. Germline lookup yields CDR1 SGHRS and CDR2 YFSETQ. For the CDR3, the DNA is TGCACCAGCAGCTTGATCCCGGACACTGATGCTTTCTTT. Its protein product is CTSSLIPDTDAFF.

This clonotype occurred many times. The V and J genes are TRBV6-5 and TRBJ2-1; D unclear. Germline values: CDR1 MNHEY, CDR2 SVGAGI. CDR3 length: 15 amino acids. V was shortened by 6 bases and J by 1 base, with 13 bases between the two germline ends. The CDR3 reads CASRRAGPSYNEQFF. CDR3 sequence (DNA): TGTGCCAGCAGGCGAGCAGGTCCTTCCTACAATGAGCAGTTCTTC.

In its sample, this clonotype was seen once. The germline gene is not matched at one end of the junction; a read error may be the cause. The V gene is TRBV6-1, the J gene TRBJ2-7, with 10 bases fitting TRBD1. The CDR3 spans 16 residues. The germline CDR1 and CDR2 sequences are MNHNS and SASEGT. The CDR3 nucleotides read TGTACCAGCAGTGGGGACCCGGGACAGGGGACCTACGAGCAGCACTTC. This sequence encodes CTSSGDPGQGTYEQHF.

Comments on this clonotype: This may arise from a read error, as a much more abundant clone is one base away. The chain carries TRBV5-1 and TRBJ1-6; no clear D gene. The germline V gene encodes CDR1 SGHRS and CDR2 YFSETQ. This CDR3 is built from 15 residues. Trimming stripped 6 bases from V and 7 bases from J, with 17 bases between. For the CDR3, the DNA is TGCGCCAGCACCAACGACTGGGTCGGAAATTCACCCCTCCACTTT. This codes for CASTNDWVGNSPLHF.

On this clonotype itself: Likely a read error: the CDR3 ends without its conserved phenylalanine or tryptophan. The chain joins TRBV12-3 or TRBV12-4 to TRBJ2-2, with 7 bases that match TRBD2. The CDR3 is 18 amino acids. The CDR3 here is CASSFPTGGLANAGELFY. The CDR3 DNA reads as TGTGCCAGCAGCTTCCCCACGGGAGGCTTAGCGAACGCCGGGGAGCTGTTTTAT.

Comments on this clonotype: The junction departs from the called germline gene at one end, perhaps through a read error. The rearrangement links TRBV5-6 to TRBJ2-6; D remains unclear. The CDR3 runs to 11 residues. From germline, CDR1 is SGHDT and CDR2 YYEEEE. CDR3 DNA: TGTGTCAGCAGCCCCGTGGGCGTCCTGACTTTC. Its translation is CVSSPVGVLTF.

Turning to this clonotype: One junction end does not reproduce the germline sequence, and a read error may be involved. The V call is TRBV11-2, the J call TRBJ2-6, with 8 positions matching TRBD1. The CDR3 is 21 amino acids. Germline V CDR1 and CDR2: SGHAT, FQNNGV. CDR3 sequence reads: CARRMGGDRGISLSGGNVLTF. The CDR3 coding sequence is TGTGCCAGGAGGATGGGGGGAGACAGGGGCATTTCCCTCTCTGGGGGCAACGTCCTGACTTTC.

A word on this clonotype: One junction end does not reproduce the germline sequence, and a read error may be involved. The chain joins TRBV6-5 to TRBJ2-7; TRBD1 aligns across 7 bases. This CDR3 spans 14 amino acids. Germline V gene data show CDR1 as MNHEY and CDR2 as SVGAGI. CDR3 protein: CASSLDRVAYEQYF. The CDR3 region has the DNA TGTGCCAGCAGCCTAGACAGGGTGGCGTACGAACAGTACTTC.

This clonotype turned up a few times. Germline and junction disagree at one end, which may indicate a read error. This chain joins TRBV6-2 or TRBV6-3 and TRBJ2-2; a possible D gene is TRBD1 (7 bases). This CDR3 is 16 amino acids long. Germline CDR1 MNHEY, CDR2 SVGEGT. Here the CDR3 reads CASSYLSRGASRVLLF. The CDR3 DNA follows: TGTGCCAGCAGTTATTTGAGCAGGGGGGCATCCCGGGTGCTGTTATTT.

Note on this clonotype: At one end the junction does not follow the germline gene, possibly because of a read error. The chain combines TRBV6-7 with TRBJ2-2, with TRBD1 matching 9 bases. TRBV6-7 is filed as an ORF, its function uncertain. The CDR3 spans 14 residues. The CDR3 sequence: CARSDRGVTGEMLF. The CDR3 DNA reads as TGTGCCAGAAGCGACAGGGGGGTCACCGGGGAAATGCTTTTT.

V is TRBV20-1 and J is TRBJ1-6, with 7 positions matching TRBD1. Germline CDR1 reads DFQATT; CDR2 reads SNEGSKA (reference sequence). This CDR3 comprises 12 residues. V dropped 7 bases and J dropped 7; count of bases not matched to a gene: 4. CDR3 sequence reads: CSGNRGNSPLHF. CDR3 DNA sequence: TGCAGTGGAAACAGGGGAAATTCACCCCTCCACTTT.

In the case of this clonotype: A junction end diverges from the germline sequence, so it may reflect a read error. As DNA, the CDR3 is TGCGCCAGCAGCCAAGATACCGCTAGCGGGATTGGGACCCAGTATTTC. Residues: CASSQDTASGIGTQYF. The gene calls are TRBV4-1 and TRBJ2-5; the match to TRBD2 covers 9 bases. The CDR3 is 16 residues long. Per the germline V gene, CDR1 is MGHRA and CDR2 is YSYEKL.

In this sample, this clonotype turned up once. The final CDR3 position lacks the conserved phenylalanine or tryptophan, pointing to a likely read error. The limits of the CDR3 on the DNA are not certain, so only TCRdb's listed CDR3 is given. This chain connects TRBV11-2 to TRBJ2-5. Germline V gene lookup returns CDR1 SGHAT and CDR2 FQNNGV. From its first to its last residue, the CDR3 has 15 amino acids. The CDR3 region is CASNPVGLVPKTQYI.

This clonotype occurred once. Germline and junction disagree at one end, which may indicate a read error. This chain links TRBV4-3 with TRBJ2-1, with D hard to call. In germline, CDR1 is LGHNA, CDR2 YSLEER. The CDR3 consists of 16 residues. The CDR3 here is CASSQDRTGFYSEQSF. The CDR3 DNA is TGCGCCAGCAGCCAAGATCGGACGGGCTTCTACAGTGAGCAGTCCTTC.

Regarding this clonotype: One end of the junction varies from germline; a read error may be responsible. CDR3: CVSSQGQGPYPAFF. As DNA, the CDR3 is TGTGTCAGCAGCCAAGGTCAGGGCCCTTACCCAGCTTTCTTT. The gene calls are TRBV14 and TRBJ1-1; TRBD1 might be the D (5 bases). The CDR3 is made up of 14 amino acids. CDR1 is SGHDN and CDR2 is FVKESK in the germline V gene.

Comments on this clonotype: This is likely a read error, given that the CDR3 carries no conserved phenylalanine or tryptophan at its end. Here the CDR3 reads CDISGQTMSSNEQYL. CDR3 DNA sequence: TGTGACATCAGTGGACAGACGATGAGCTCCAACGAGCAGTACTTA. This rearrangement joins TRBV10-3 to TRBJ2-7; D might be TRBD1 (6 bases). Per germline, CDR1 ENHRY and CDR2 SYGVKD. The CDR3 is made up of 15 amino acids.

With respect to this clonotype: The junction and the germline gene differ at one end; a read error may be behind it. The chain recombines TRBV4-2 with TRBJ2-1; tentative D call: TRBD2 (6 bases). The CDR3 is 16 residues long. CDR1 is LGHNA, CDR2 YNFKEQ, per germline. The CDR3 loop reads CASGQDGGRTHNEQFF. The CDR3 nucleotides read TGTGCCAGCGGCCAAGATGGGGGGAGGACCCACAATGAGCAGTTCTTC.

The V call is TRBV6-1, the J call TRBJ2-7; 7 bases agree with TRBD2. Trimming at V came to 0 bases and at J to 0 bases, leaving 8 bases not matched to a gene. The CDR3 runs to 17 residues. CDR1 is MNHNS and CDR2 is SASEGT in the germline V gene. CDR3 sequence reads: CASSEAGRVSDSYEQYF. For the CDR3, the DNA is TGTGCCAGCAGTGAAGCGGGGAGGGTTAGCGACTCCTACGAGCAGTACTTC.

J is TRBJ1-4 and V is TRBV11-2; 7 bases align to TRBD1. Unmatched junction bases numbered 12, after V lost 7 bases and J lost 4 bases. This CDR3 has 16 amino acids. CDR1 is SGHAT, CDR2 FQNNGV, per germline. The CDR3 is CASTAMTGFSNEKLFF. The CDR3 nucleotides read TGTGCCAGCACCGCCATGACAGGGTTTAGTAATGAAAAACTGTTTTTT.

This rearrangement joins TRBV6-4 to TRBJ2-1; 10 nucleotides agree with TRBD2. The CDR3 length is 14 residues. CDR1 is MRHNA and CDR2 is SNTAGT in the germline V gene. The V and J ends lost 7 bases and 7 bases, in that order; junction bases with no gene match: 7. Here the CDR3 DNA reads TGTGCCAGCATTTACTCAGCGGGAGGGAATGAGCAGTTCTTC. Its translation is CASIYSAGGNEQFF.

Note on this clonotype: Mismatch with germline at one junction end may stem from a read error. J is TRBJ2-3 and V is TRBV5-1; D not resolved. Germline V gene sequence: CDR1 SGHRS, CDR2 YFSETQ. The CDR3 runs 16 residues. CDR3 DNA sequence: TGCGCCAACAGCTTGAGGACGTGCGGCAGCACAGATACGCAGTATTTT. Its protein product is CANSLRTCGSTDTQYF.

A remark on this clonotype: Relative to the germline gene, one junction end is altered; a read error may explain this. The chain recombines TRBV6-6 with TRBJ2-7; 9 nucleotides match TRBD2. This CDR3 is built from 15 residues. Germline V gene sequence: CDR1 MNHNY, CDR2 SVGAGI (reference sequence). CDR3 nucleotides: TGTGCCAGCAGTCAGGTAGCGGGAGTGGTGGACGAGCAATACTTC. As protein: CASSQVAGVVDEQYF.

A word on this clonotype: Germline and junction disagree at one end, which may indicate a read error. J is TRBJ2-2 and V is TRBV6-5; TRBD2 aligns across 7 bases. The germline gives CDR1 MNHEY, CDR2 SVGAGI. This CDR3 spans 18 amino acids. The CDR3 sequence: CVSTYSLTGGPDPGELFF. The CDR3 DNA is TGTGTCAGCACTTACAGTCTAACGGGAGGCCCTGACCCCGGGGAGCTGTTTTTT.

About this clonotype: One junction end disagrees with the germline gene, perhaps due to a read error. V usage is TRBV6-1 and J usage is TRBJ1-3, with TRBD1 matching 9 bases. This CDR3 is built from 15 residues. CDR1 and CDR2 from the germline V gene are MNHNS and SASEGT. CDR3 coding DNA: TGTGTCAGCACCCTTCTGACAGGGGGTCGAAACACCATATATTTT. It encodes CVSTLLTGGRNTIYF.

A remark on this clonotype: At one end, the junction sequence differs from germline, possibly due to a read error. V gene TRBV6-2 or TRBV6-3 combines with J gene TRBJ2-5, with no clear D. Germline V CDR1 and CDR2: MNHEY, SVGEGT. This CDR3 has 15 amino acids. CDR3 loop: CASRRPKNQQETQYF. DNA of the CDR3: TGTGCCAGCAGACGGCCCAAGAACCAACAAGAGACCCAGTATTTC.

Details on this clonotype: The missing conserved phenylalanine or tryptophan at the end of this CDR3 makes a read error likely. The rearrangement links TRBV11-2 to TRBJ2-3, with TRBD2 as a possible D gene (6 bases). V gave up 0 bases and J gave up 3 bases, with 16 bases separating them. The CDR3 contains 17 residues. Germline assignment: CDR1 SGHAT and CDR2 FQNNGV. CDR3 loop: CASSLDPGQTSTDTQYY. DNA of the CDR3: TGTGCCAGCAGCTTAGATCCGGGGCAGACTAGTACAGATACGCAGTATTAT.